This T cell receptor (beta chain) was sequenced during a study of cytomegalovirus exposure and HLA in healthy donors. As for the study in general: Researchers previously reported finding 90 million to 120 million unique TCR beta sequences from roughly 180 million T cells. Falling in the Caucasian-associated ancestry cluster were roughly 86% of under 450 genotyped donors.

Comment on this clone: Its antigen remains unidentified.

Points from the study as a whole: Investigators reported approximately 150 TCR beta chains as tied to cytomegalovirus. A few chains tied to CMV proved CMV antigen-specific in vitro.

The V end lost 5 bases, the J end lost 4 bases, and 16 bases lay between the germline ends. From germline, CDR1 is SGHDT and CDR2 YYEEEE. The CDR3 extends over 14 amino acids. The study ran its PCR with 60 Vbeta and 13 Jbeta primers. The repertoire was sequenced with immunoSEQ multiplex PCR; TCRdb's copy has only in-frame clones and lacks some. The sample holds under 200,000 clones, approximately 80% seen once. The sample was PBMCs. V gene TRBV5-6 combines with J gene TRBJ2-7; D not certain. The TCR originated in a woman in her thirties or forties in good health and CMV-seropositive. The DNA for the CDR3 is TGTGCCAGCAGTTTTACAAATCAGGCTTACGAGCAGTACTTC. This codes for CASSFTNQAYEQYF.